The table lists the clone carrying this T cell receptor beta chain with a count of one. The CDR3 has 15 amino acids. The V end was cut by 4 bases, the J end by 0 bases, with 9 bases between. Looked up from germline, CDR1 is MGHRA and CDR2 is YSYEKL. This record belongs to a study of shared clonotypes between healthy human individuals. Sorted subsets were amplified in replicate PCRs using around 220 ng DNA, about 30,000 T cell genomes. Repertoires were generated with immunoSEQ multiplex PCR, while TCRdb's copy carries only in-frame clones and drops some. The repertoire holds around 2,000,000 clones, with about 95% as singletons. Naive-designated CD8 cells lacked CD45RO, were positively enriched for CCR7, and omitted terminally differentiated effector memory CD45RA+ cells.

The sequenced material came from naive CD8+ T cells sorted from blood. The clonotype comes from a man aged 18-30 years in good health. The chain is built from TRBV4-1 and TRBJ2-2, with unresolved D. CDR3 loop: CASSPRPSNTGELFF. Here the CDR3 DNA reads TGCGCCAGCAGCCCTCGACCATCGAACACCGGGGAGCTGTTTTTT.